The 5 T cell receptor beta chains given below trace back to one sample, sequenced in a study of blood T cell repertoires in COVID-19. Data came from immunoSEQ multiplex PCR; TCRdb stores just in-frame clones and leaves some out. The profile shows around 140,000 clones, 55% to 75% of them singletons. The sequencing input was peripheral blood. The source is a woman aged 65 to 85 with acute or convalescent COVID-19.

CDR3 coding DNA: TGTGCCAGCAGCCAAGAAGACAGGCTCTACGAGCAGTACTTC. Translation gives CASSQEDRLYEQYF. The chain combines TRBV3-1 (or the pseudogene TRBV3-2) with TRBJ2-7, with a possible D match to TRBD1 (6 bases). Germline V gene lookup returns CDR1 LGHDT and CDR2 YNNKEL (reference sequence). V was cut by 0 bases and J by 3 bases, with 9 bases left in between. The CDR3 is 14 amino acids.

The chain combines TRBV12-3 or TRBV12-4 with TRBJ1-4, with D unclear. CDR3 length: 13 amino acids. The V end was cut by 6 bases, the J end by 5 bases, with 10 bases between. The CDR3 here is CASSQRENEKLFF. CDR3 nucleotides: TGTGCCAGCAGCCAACGGGAAAATGAAAAACTGTTTTTT.

This clone was recorded at least ten times. The rearrangement uses TRBV25-1 and TRBJ2-5; weak D call: TRBD1 (5 bases). Trimming shortened V by 10 bases and J by 3 bases, and 12 bases separated the two germline ends. Per germline, CDR1 MGHDK and CDR2 SYGVNS. This CDR3 comprises 12 residues. The CDR3 DNA sequence: TGTGCCACCCCCCAGACAGAAGAGACCCAGTACTTC. This codes for CATPQTEETQYF.

The genes are TRBV3-1 (or the pseudogene TRBV3-2) and TRBJ2-3; D ambiguous. The V end lost 1 base, the J end lost 4 bases, and 9 bases lay between the germline ends. CDR3 length: 14 residues. The germline CDR1 and CDR2 sequences are LGHDT and YNNKEL (reference sequence). CDR3 in DNA: TGTGCCAGCAGCCAAGTGCCCCGCGCAGATACGCAGTATTTT. Amino acid sequence: CASSQVPRADTQYF.

This clone was observed a single time. The rearrangement links TRBV28 to TRBJ1-5; 8 bases match TRBD1. V was clipped by 7 bases and J by 6 bases; unmatched bases: 2. CDR3 length: 12 amino acids. CDR1 MDHEN and CDR2 SYDVKM come from the germline V gene. The CDR3 nucleotides are TGTGCCAGCAACGGACAGGGTCAGCCCCAGCATTTT. Translated: CASNGQGQPQHF.